One sample yielded the 27 T cell receptor beta chains listed below, sequenced in a study of T cell responses to AZD1222 COVID-19 vaccine. Using immunoSEQ multiplex PCR, the repertoire was profiled, and TCRdb retains in-frame clones only, with some absent. The repertoire consists of more than 120,000 clones, with around 90% occurring once and the leading ten covering about 1.8%. Material: peripheral blood, obtained 28 days after the second AZD1222 dose. These receptors were taken from an adult who received the AZD1222 COVID-19 vaccine.

The gene calls are TRBV7-9 and TRBJ2-3, with D perhaps given as TRBD1 or TRBD2 (5 bases each). The CDR3 spans 14 residues. The V end lost 5 bases, the J end lost 3 bases, and 12 bases lay between the germline ends. Germline CDR1 SEHNR, CDR2 FQNEAQ (reference sequence). The chain's CDR3 is CASSPGWGTDTQYF. CDR3 nucleotide sequence: TGTGCCAGCAGCCCAGGTTGGGGGACAGATACGCAGTATTTT.

The V gene is TRBV4-2, the J gene TRBJ2-1, with 14 bases lining up with TRBD2. The length of the CDR3 is 18 residues. With V trimmed by 3 bases and J by 8 bases, 12 bases remained unmatched. Germline V gives CDR1 LGHNA, CDR2 YNFKEQ. In DNA form, the CDR3 reads TGTGCCAGCAGCCAGTTATCTGGGACTAGCGGGAGAGGAGATGAGCAGTTCTTC. It encodes CASSQLSGTSGRGDEQFF.

There are a few counts of this clone. The chain employs TRBV18 and TRBJ2-7, with TRBD2 matching 7 bases. The V and J ends lost 0 bases and 6 bases, in that order; junction bases with no gene match: 11. The CDR3 sequence is 16 residues long. Germline CDR1 reads KGHSH; CDR2 reads LQKENI. The CDR3 nucleotides are TGTGCCAGCTCACCACCGGTCGTCGGGAGGAGTGGCGAGCAGTACTTC. It yields the protein CASSPPVVGRSGEQYF.

This rearrangement joins TRBV4-1 to TRBJ2-5; D unclear. In germline, CDR1 is MGHRA, CDR2 YSYEKL. The CDR3 consists of 13 residues. V shed 3 bases and J shed 5 bases, with 10 bases lying between them. CDR3 sequence (DNA): TGCGCCAGCAGCCAGGGGATATTGGAGACCCAGTACTTC. It translates to CASSQGILETQYF.

The V call is TRBV5-6, the J call TRBJ1-1; D is possibly TRBD1 (5 bases). This CDR3 spans 18 amino acids. Germline V gene lookup returns CDR1 SGHDT and CDR2 YYEEEE. Trimming cost V 1 base and J 0 bases, with 19 bases left between them. CDR3 loop: CASSLNAGLLSLNTEAFF. DNA for the CDR3: TGTGCCAGCAGCTTGAATGCGGGGCTTCTTTCGTTGAACACTGAAGCTTTCTTT.

This clone was seen a handful of times. This chain joins TRBV7-9 and TRBJ2-7, with 8 bases matching TRBD1. V was pared by 5 bases and J by 3 bases, with 12 bases of the junction left unmatched. This CDR3 region has 16 residues. The germline gives CDR1 SEHNR, CDR2 FQNEAQ (reference sequence). CDR3 region: CASSITGTGKFYEQYF. CDR3 nucleotides: TGTGCCAGCAGCATAACCGGGACAGGAAAATTCTACGAGCAGTACTTC. Full variable domain (remainder filled in from reference TRBV7-9 and TRBJ2-7): DTGVSQNPRHKITKRGQNVTFRCDPISEHNRLYWYRQTLGQGPEFLTYFQNEAQLEKSRLLSDRFSAERPKGSFSTLEIQRTEQGDSAMYLCASSITGTGKFYEQYFGPGTRLTVT.

This clone has a single count. The gene calls are TRBV5-1 and TRBJ2-5; D is uncertain. CDR3 length: 15 residues. In germline, CDR1 is SGHRS, CDR2 YFSETQ. Trimming took off 0 bases at V and 4 bases at J, with 13 bases between the two ends. The CDR3: CASSLEGVGRETQYF. The CDR3 nucleotides are TGCGCCAGCAGCTTGGAAGGCGTCGGGCGAGAGACCCAGTACTTC. Variable domain in full (rest from reference TRBV5-1 and TRBJ2-5): KAGVTQTPRYLIKTRGQQVTLSCSPISGHRSVSWYQQTPGQGLQFLFEYFSETQRNKGNFPGRFSGRQFSNSRSEMNVSTLELGDSALYLCASSLEGVGRETQYFGPGTRLLVL.

This clone has more than one count but fewer than ten. The V call is TRBV30, the J call TRBJ1-4; TRBD1 matches at 7 bases. The CDR3 length is 13 residues. CDR1 GTSNPN and CDR2 SVGIG come from the germline V gene (reference sequence). The V and J ends lost 4 bases and 7 bases, in that order; junction bases with no gene match: 6. CDR3 sequence reads: CAWKGQNAEKLFF. The CDR3 coding sequence is TGTGCCTGGAAGGGACAGAACGCTGAAAAACTGTTTTTT.

The genes are TRBV5-6 and TRBJ1-2, with D tentatively TRBD1 (5 bases). Trimming cost V 2 bases and J 6 bases, with 20 bases left between them. The CDR3 extends over 16 amino acids. CDR1 and CDR2 (germline): SGHDT, YYEEEE. CDR3 DNA sequence: TGTGCCAGCAGCTTAGGCCAGGGCTCGACTATGGATGGCTACACCTTC. The encoded protein is CASSLGQGSTMDGYTF.

V and J are TRBV5-4 and TRBJ1-4, with unresolved D. The CDR3 consists of 13 residues. Trimming removed 2 bases from V and 5 bases from J, with 7 bases in between. CDR1 SGHNT and CDR2 YYREEE come from the germline V gene (reference sequence). The CDR3 is CASSLLPNEKLFF. CDR3 DNA: TGTGCCAGCAGCTTACTACCGAATGAAAAACTGTTTTTT.

This clone was detected a few times. The J gene is TRBJ2-1, the V gene TRBV5-1; D remains ambiguous. Germline V gene sequence: CDR1 SGHRS, CDR2 YFSETQ. This CDR3 spans 15 amino acids. V lost 4 bases and J 6 bases, leaving 17 bases between the germline ends. The CDR3 region is CASSLAGPPANEQFF. CDR3 DNA: TGCGCCAGCAGCCTGGCCGGACCACCCGCCAATGAGCAGTTCTTC. The variable domain in full, completed from reference TRBV5-1 and TRBJ2-1, reads KAGVTQTPRYLIKTRGQQVTLSCSPISGHRSVSWYQQTPGQGLQFLFEYFSETQRNKGNFPGRFSGRQFSNSRSEMNVSTLELGDSALYLCASSLAGPPANEQFFGPGTRLTVL.

The chain is built from TRBV4-1 and TRBJ2-7, with a weak D call TRBD1 (6 bases). V shed 5 bases and J shed 6 bases, with 20 bases lying between them. The CDR3 runs 15 residues. Germline V gene data show CDR1 as MGHRA and CDR2 as YSYEKL. The chain's CDR3 is CASSVRAVGASEQYF. As DNA, the CDR3 is TGCGCCAGCAGCGTCCGGGCCGTGGGGGCCTCCGAGCAGTACTTC.

A few counts support this clone. The V call is TRBV19, the J call TRBJ1-3; 8 bases are a match to TRBD1. Germline-derived CDR1 and CDR2 are LNHDA and SQIVND (reference sequence). CDR3 length equals 14 residues. With 3 bases clipped from V and 5 bases from J, the junction kept 3 bases outside the gene matches. The CDR3 is CASSIQGARNTIYF. DNA of the CDR3: TGTGCCAGTAGTATCCAGGGGGCGAGAAACACCATATATTTT.

The V and J genes are TRBV30 and TRBJ2-7; either TRBD1 or TRBD2 may supply D (5 bases each). V was shortened by 3 bases and J by 4 bases, with 25 bases between the two germline ends. Germline V gives CDR1 GTSNPN, CDR2 SVGIG (reference sequence). This CDR3 is 17 amino acids long. The chain's CDR3 is CAWRIYGARQISYEQYF. CDR3 DNA sequence: TGTGCCTGGAGGATTTACGGGGCCAGACAGATATCTTACGAGCAGTACTTC.

This rearrangement joins TRBV28 to TRBJ1-2; D unresolved. V dropped 2 bases and J dropped 2 bases, with 3 bases sitting between them. CDR1 MDHEN and CDR2 SYDVKM come from the germline V gene. The CDR3 contains 12 residues. CDR3 loop: CASSLQNYGYTF. The CDR3 DNA reads TGTGCCAGCAGTTTACAGAACTATGGCTACACCTTC.

The chain joins TRBV6-5 to TRBJ1-5; D is unresolved. The V and J ends lost 8 bases and 3 bases respectively, with 11 bases between them. Germline-derived CDR1 and CDR2 are MNHEY and SVGAGI. The CDR3 is made up of 13 amino acids. The DNA of the CDR3 is TGTGCCAGCGTTAACAGTTACAATCAGCCCCAGCATTTT. This encodes CASVNSYNQPQHF.

The gene calls are TRBV6-2 or TRBV6-3 and TRBJ1-2, with D hard to call. V gave up 3 bases and J gave up 5 bases, with 13 bases separating them. The CDR3 spans 14 residues. CDR1 is MNHEY and CDR2 is SVGEGT in the germline V gene. CDR3 loop: CASSYRPLEYGYTF. The CDR3 DNA is TGTGCCAGCAGTTATCGACCCTTGGAATATGGCTACACCTTC.

The V gene is TRBV18, the J gene TRBJ1-1; D possibly corresponds to TRBD1 (6 bases). The CDR3 is 14 amino acids. V shed 3 bases and J shed 1 base, with 9 bases lying between them. Looked up from germline, CDR1 is KGHSH and CDR2 is LQKENI. The CDR3 is CASSPQQGNTEAFF. As DNA, the CDR3 is TGTGCCAGCTCACCGCAACAGGGGAACACTGAAGCTTTCTTT.

V usage is TRBV6-5 and J usage is TRBJ1-3, with TRBD1 matching over 7 bases. Unmatched junction bases numbered 4, after V lost 6 bases and J lost 5 bases. CDR1 is MNHEY and CDR2 is SVGAGI in the germline V gene. The CDR3 totals 13 residues. CDR3: CASSGDSRNTIYF. The CDR3 region has the DNA TGTGCCAGCAGCGGGGACAGTAGAAACACCATATATTTT.

The V gene is TRBV9, the J gene TRBJ1-4; 8 bases match TRBD1. Germline V lookup: CDR1 SGDLS, CDR2 YYNGEE. V was clipped by 3 bases and J by 3 bases; unmatched bases: 7. This CDR3 has 16 residues. CDR3 in amino acids: CASSGQGAVANEKLFF. Written as DNA, the CDR3 is TGTGCCAGCAGCGGGCAGGGGGCTGTAGCTAATGAAAAACTGTTTTTT.

The chain couples TRBV11-2 to TRBJ2-2; TRBD1 might be the D (6 bases). The germline gives CDR1 SGHAT, CDR2 FQNNGV. This CDR3 is built from 14 residues. Between the trimmed V and J ends, which lost 5 bases and 1 base, there was a span of 8 bases. In nucleotides, the CDR3 is TGTGCCAGCAGCCCGGGACAGAACACCGGGGAGCTGTTTTTT. Protein sequence: CASSPGQNTGELFF.

The CDR3 here is CASSETSLYNSPLHF. The DNA for the CDR3 is TGTGCCAGCAGTGAAACGTCACTCTATAATTCACCCCTCCACTTT. V is TRBV2 and J is TRBJ1-6; D is undetermined. Between the trimmed V and J ends, which lost 2 bases and 3 bases, there was a span of 8 bases. The germline V gene encodes CDR1 SNHLY and CDR2 FYNNEI. This CDR3 is built from 15 residues.

The gene calls are TRBV28 and TRBJ2-1; TRBD2 matches 7 bases. The germline CDR1 and CDR2 sequences are MDHEN and SYDVKM. CDR3 length: 14 amino acids. J gave up 5 bases and V 6 bases, and 7 bases lay outside the gene matches. The CDR3 DNA reads as TGTGCCAGCAGACTCCCCGGGACTAACAATGAGCAGTTCTTC. It specifies CASRLPGTNNEQFF.

The chain has TRBV3-1 (or the pseudogene TRBV3-2) and TRBJ2-7, with a tentative D call TRBD2 (6 bases). CDR3 length equals 13 residues. CDR1 and CDR2 (germline): LGHDT, YNNKEL (reference sequence). Trimming cost V 5 bases and J 3 bases, with 11 bases left between them. The CDR3 bases are TGTGCCAGCAGCGAAGGAGGGCTCTACGAGCAGTACTTC. Protein sequence: CASSEGGLYEQYF.

The chain is built from TRBV12-3 or TRBV12-4 and TRBJ1-2, with 7 positions matching TRBD1. The CDR3 loop spans 11 amino acids. The trim removed 5 bases at V and 7 bases at J, leaving 1 base unmatched. CDR3 loop: CASSRTGGYTF. Here the CDR3 DNA reads TGTGCCAGCAGTCGGACAGGTGGCTACACCTTC.

The chain employs TRBV27 and TRBJ2-1, with no clear D. The CDR3 is 16 residues long. With 3 bases removed from V and 3 bases from J, the gap between germline ends came to 15 bases. The germline gives CDR1 MNHEY, CDR2 SMNVEV (reference sequence). This chain's CDR3 is CASSFSSGPFYNEQFF. The CDR3 region has the DNA TGTGCCAGCAGTTTTTCGAGTGGGCCCTTCTACAATGAGCAGTTCTTC.

A few counts support this clone. J is TRBJ1-6 and V is TRBV7-9, with D unresolved. CDR3 length: 17 amino acids. V was pared by 0 bases and J by 0 bases, with 9 bases between. Looked up from germline, CDR1 is SEHNR and CDR2 is FQNEAQ (reference sequence). The CDR3 DNA reads TGTGCCAGCAGCTTAGCGATCACGAGCTCCTATAATTCACCCCTCCACTTT. It translates to CASSLAITSSYNSPLHF.